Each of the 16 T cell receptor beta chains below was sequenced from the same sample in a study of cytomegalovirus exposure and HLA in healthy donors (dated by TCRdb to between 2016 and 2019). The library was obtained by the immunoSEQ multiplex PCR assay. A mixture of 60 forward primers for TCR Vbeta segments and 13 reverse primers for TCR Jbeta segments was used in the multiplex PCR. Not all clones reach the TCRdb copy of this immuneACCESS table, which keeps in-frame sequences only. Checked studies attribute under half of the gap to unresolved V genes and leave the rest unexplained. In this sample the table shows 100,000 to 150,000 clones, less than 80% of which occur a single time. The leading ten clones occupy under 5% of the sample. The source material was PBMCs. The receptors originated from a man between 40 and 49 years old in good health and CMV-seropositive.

CDR3 bases: TGTGCCAGCAGAACAGCGGACGAGCAGTACTTC. It codes for CASRTADEQYF. The chain joins TRBV2 to TRBJ2-7; D is perhaps TRBD2 (5 bases). V was pared by 6 bases and J by 5 bases, with 8 bases between. The CDR3 runs to 11 residues. Germline CDR1 SNHLY, CDR2 FYNNEI.

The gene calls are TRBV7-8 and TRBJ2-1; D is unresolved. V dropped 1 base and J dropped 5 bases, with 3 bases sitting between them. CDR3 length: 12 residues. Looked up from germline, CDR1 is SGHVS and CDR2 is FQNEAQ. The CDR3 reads CASSLVDNEQFF. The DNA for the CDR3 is TGTGCCAGCAGCTTAGTAGACAATGAGCAGTTCTTC.

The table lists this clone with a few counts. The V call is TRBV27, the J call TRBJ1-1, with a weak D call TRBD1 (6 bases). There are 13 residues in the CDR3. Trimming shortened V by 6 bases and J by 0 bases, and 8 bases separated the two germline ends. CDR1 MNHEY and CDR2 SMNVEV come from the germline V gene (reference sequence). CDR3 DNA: TGTGCCAGCAGCACAGGGATGAACACTGAAGCTTTCTTT. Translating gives CASSTGMNTEAFF.

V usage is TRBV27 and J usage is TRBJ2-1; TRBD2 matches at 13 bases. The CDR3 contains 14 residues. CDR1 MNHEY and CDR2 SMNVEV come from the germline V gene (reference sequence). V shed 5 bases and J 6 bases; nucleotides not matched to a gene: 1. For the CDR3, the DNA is TGTGCCAGCAGTGGACTAGCGGGAGTCAATGAGCAGTTCTTC. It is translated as CASSGLAGVNEQFF.

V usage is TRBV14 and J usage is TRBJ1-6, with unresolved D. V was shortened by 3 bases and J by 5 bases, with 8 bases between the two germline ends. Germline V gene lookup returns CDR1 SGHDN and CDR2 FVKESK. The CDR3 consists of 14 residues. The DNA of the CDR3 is TGTGCCAGCAGCCATCGCGGGGATAATTCACCCCTCCACTTT. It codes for CASSHRGDNSPLHF. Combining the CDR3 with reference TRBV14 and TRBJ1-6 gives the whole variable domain EAGVTQFPSHSVIEKGQTVTLRCDPISGHDNLYWYRRVMGKEIKFLLHFVKESKQDESGMPNNRFLAERTGGTYSTLKVQPAELEDSGVYFCASSHRGDNSPLHFGNGTRLTVT.

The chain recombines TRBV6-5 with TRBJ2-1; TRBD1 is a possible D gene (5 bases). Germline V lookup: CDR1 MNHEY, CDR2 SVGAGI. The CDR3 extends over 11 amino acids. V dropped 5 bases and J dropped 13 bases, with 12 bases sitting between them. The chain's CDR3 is CASSPLQDQFF. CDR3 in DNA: TGTGCCAGCAGTCCCCTACAGGACCAGTTCTTC.

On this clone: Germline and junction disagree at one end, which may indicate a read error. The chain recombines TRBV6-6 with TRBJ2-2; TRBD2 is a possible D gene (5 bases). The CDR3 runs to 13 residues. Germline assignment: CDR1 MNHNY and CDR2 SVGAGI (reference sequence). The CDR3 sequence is CASRGLRTGELLF. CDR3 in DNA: TGTGCCAGCAGAGGTTTGCGAACCGGGGAGCTGCTTTTT.

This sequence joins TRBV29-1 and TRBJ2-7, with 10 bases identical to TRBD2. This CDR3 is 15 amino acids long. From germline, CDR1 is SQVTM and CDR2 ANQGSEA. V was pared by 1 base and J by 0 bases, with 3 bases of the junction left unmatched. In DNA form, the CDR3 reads TGCAGCGTTGAAGGGACTAGCGGTAGCTCCTACGAGCAGTACTTC. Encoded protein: CSVEGTSGSSYEQYF.

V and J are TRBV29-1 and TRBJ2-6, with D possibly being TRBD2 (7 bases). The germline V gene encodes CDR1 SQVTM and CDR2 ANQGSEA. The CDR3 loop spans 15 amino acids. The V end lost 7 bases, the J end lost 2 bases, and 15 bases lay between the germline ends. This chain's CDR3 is CSAREDRTGANVLTF. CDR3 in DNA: TGCAGCGCCCGGGAGGACAGAACTGGGGCCAACGTCCTGACTTTC.

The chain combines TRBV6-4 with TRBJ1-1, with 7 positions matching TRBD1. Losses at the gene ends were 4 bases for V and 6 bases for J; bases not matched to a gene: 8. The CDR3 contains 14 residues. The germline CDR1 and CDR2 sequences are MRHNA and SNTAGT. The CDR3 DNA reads TGTGCCAGCAGTGCCCACAGGGGAAGCCCTGAAGCTTTCTTT. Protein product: CASSAHRGSPEAFF.

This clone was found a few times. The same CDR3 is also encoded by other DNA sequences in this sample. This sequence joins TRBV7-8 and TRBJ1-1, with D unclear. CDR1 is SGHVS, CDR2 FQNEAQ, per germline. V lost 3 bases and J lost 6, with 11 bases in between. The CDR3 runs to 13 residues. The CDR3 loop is CASSLLAGAEAFF. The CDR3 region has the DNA TGTGCCAGCAGCTTGCTGGCGGGAGCTGAAGCTTTCTTT.

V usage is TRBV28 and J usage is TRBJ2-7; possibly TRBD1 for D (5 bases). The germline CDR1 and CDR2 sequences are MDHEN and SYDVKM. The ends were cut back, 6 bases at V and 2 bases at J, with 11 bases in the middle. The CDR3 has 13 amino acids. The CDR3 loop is CASSFQGTYEQYF. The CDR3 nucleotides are TGTGCCAGCAGCTTCCAGGGAACCTACGAGCAGTACTTC.

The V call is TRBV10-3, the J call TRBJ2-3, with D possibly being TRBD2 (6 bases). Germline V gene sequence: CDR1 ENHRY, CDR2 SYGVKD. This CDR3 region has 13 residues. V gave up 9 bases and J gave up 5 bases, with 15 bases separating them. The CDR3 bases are TGTGCCATTGCAGGACCCGGGGGAGATACGCAGTATTTT. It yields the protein CAIAGPGGDTQYF.

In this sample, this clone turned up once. CDR3 region: CASNLQYNTEAFF. The CDR3 DNA is TGTGCCAGCAACCTACAGTATAACACTGAAGCTTTCTTT. The chain uses TRBV11-1 and TRBJ1-1; no clear D gene. Trimming took off 7 bases at V and 2 bases at J, with 11 bases between the two ends. The germline V gene encodes CDR1 SGHAT and CDR2 FQDESV (reference sequence). The CDR3 is 13 amino acids.

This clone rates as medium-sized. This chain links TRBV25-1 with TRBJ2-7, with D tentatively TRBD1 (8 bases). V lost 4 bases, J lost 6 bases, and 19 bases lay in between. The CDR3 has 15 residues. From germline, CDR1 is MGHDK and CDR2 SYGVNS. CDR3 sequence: CASSGGGTGPFEQYF. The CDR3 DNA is TGTGCCAGCAGTGGGGGGGGGACAGGCCCATTCGAGCAGTACTTC.

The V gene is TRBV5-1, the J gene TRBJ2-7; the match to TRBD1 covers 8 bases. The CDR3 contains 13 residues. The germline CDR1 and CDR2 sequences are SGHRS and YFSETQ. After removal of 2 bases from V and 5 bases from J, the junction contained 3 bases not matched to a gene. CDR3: CASSLETGDEQYF. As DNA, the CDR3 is TGCGCCAGCAGCTTAGAGACAGGGGACGAGCAGTACTTC.